Following are 4 T cell receptor beta chains from one sample sequenced in a study of T cell responses to AZD1222 COVID-19 vaccine. Generated by immunoSEQ multiplex PCR, the TCRdb table keeps only in-frame clones and is missing some. The sample holds more than 100,000 clones, 75% to 85% seen once. Sequencing used peripheral blood, obtained 28 days after the second dose of the MenACWY control vaccine. The receptor set was obtained from an adult who received the MenACWY meningococcal vaccine as a control.

This clone turned up a few times. The gene calls are TRBV29-1 and TRBJ2-5; no definite D call. Germline values: CDR1 SQVTM, CDR2 ANQGSEA. There are 8 residues in the CDR3. With 4 bases removed from V and 7 bases from J, the gap between germline ends came to 1 base. CDR3 DNA: TGCAGCGTTGGGACCCAGTACTTC. Its translation: CSVGTQYF.

The chain has TRBV3-1 (or the pseudogene TRBV3-2) and TRBJ1-2; TRBD1 matches at 7 bases. CDR3 length: 16 residues. Germline V gene sequence: CDR1 LGHDT, CDR2 YNNKEL (reference sequence). After removal of 4 bases from V and 5 bases from J, the junction contained 13 bases not matched to a gene. The CDR3, as DNA: TGTGCCAGCAGCCCCCAGGGGGGGGCCGGGGTATATGGCTACACCTTC. This encodes CASSPQGGAGVYGYTF.

This sequence joins TRBV9 and TRBJ1-2; no firm D call. The CDR3 runs to 14 residues. Between the trimmed V and J ends, which lost 5 bases and 0 bases, there was a span of 11 bases. Per the germline V gene, CDR1 is SGDLS and CDR2 is YYNGEE. CDR3 DNA: TGTGCCAGCAGTAGGGAGTCTGCTAACTATGGCTACACCTTC. It translates to CASSRESANYGYTF.

The chain has TRBV6-5 and TRBJ1-1; D is ambiguous. The germline gives CDR1 MNHEY, CDR2 SVGAGI. Between the trimmed V and J ends, which lost 6 bases and 3 bases, there was a span of 14 bases. The CDR3 is made up of 14 amino acids. The CDR3 reads CASSAGPFDTEAFF. The CDR3 nucleotides are TGTGCCAGCAGCGCCGGACCGTTTGACACTGAAGCTTTCTTT.